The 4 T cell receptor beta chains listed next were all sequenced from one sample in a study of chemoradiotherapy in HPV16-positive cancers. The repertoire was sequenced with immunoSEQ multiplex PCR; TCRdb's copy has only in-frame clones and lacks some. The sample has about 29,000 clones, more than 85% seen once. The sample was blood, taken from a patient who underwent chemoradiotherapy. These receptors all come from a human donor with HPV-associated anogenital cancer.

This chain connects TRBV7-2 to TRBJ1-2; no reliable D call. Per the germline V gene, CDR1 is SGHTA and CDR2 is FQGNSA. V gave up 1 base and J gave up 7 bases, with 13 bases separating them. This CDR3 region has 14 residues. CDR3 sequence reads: CASSLDRDLSGYTF. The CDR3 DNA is TGTGCCAGCAGCTTAGACCGGGATCTGTCTGGCTACACCTTC. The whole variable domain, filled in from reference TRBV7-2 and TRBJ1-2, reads GAGVSQSPSNKVTEKGKDVELRCDPISGHTALYWYRQSLGQGLEFLIYFQGNSAPDKSGLPSDRFSAERTGGSVSTLTIQRTQQEDSAVYLCASSLDRDLSGYTFGSGTRLTVV.

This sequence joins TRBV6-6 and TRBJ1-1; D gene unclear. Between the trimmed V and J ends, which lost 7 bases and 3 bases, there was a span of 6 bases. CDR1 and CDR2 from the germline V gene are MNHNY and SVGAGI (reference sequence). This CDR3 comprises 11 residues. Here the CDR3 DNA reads TGTGCCAGCAAATTGGACACTGAAGCTTTCTTT. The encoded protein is CASKLDTEAFF.

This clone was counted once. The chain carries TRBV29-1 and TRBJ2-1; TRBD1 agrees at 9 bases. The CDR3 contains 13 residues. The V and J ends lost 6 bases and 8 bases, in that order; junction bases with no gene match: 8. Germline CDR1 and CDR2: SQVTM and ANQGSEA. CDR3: CSVDPQGAYEQFF. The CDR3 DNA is TGCAGCGTAGACCCACAGGGGGCTTATGAGCAGTTCTTC.

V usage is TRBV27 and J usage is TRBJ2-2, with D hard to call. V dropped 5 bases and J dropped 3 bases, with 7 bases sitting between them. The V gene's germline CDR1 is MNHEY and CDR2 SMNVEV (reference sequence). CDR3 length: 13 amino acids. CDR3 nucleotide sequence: TGTGCCAGCAGTATAAGACACACCGGGGAGCTGTTTTTT. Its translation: CASSIRHTGELFF.